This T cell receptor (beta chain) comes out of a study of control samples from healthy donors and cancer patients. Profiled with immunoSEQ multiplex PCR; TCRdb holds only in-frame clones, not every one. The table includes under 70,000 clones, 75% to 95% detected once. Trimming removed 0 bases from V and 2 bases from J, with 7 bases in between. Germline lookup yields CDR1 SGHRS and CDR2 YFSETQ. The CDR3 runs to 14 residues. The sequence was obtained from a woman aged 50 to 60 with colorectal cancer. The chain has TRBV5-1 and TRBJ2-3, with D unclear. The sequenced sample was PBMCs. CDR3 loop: CASSLAPYTDTQYF. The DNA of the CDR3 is TGCGCCAGCAGCTTGGCGCCGTACACAGATACGCAGTATTTT.